This entry describes one TCR beta chain. The antigen remains undetermined. The PCR was carried out with 60 Vbeta primers and 13 Jbeta primers. This table comes from immunoSEQ multiplex PCR, and its TCRdb copy is limited to in-frame clones, with some not included. The sample consists of some 80,000 clones, around 78% of them appearing once. The entry originates in a study of cytomegalovirus exposure and HLA in healthy donors. Study-wide findings and caveats: Later analysis associated a missense DCLRE1C variant with TCR beta V- and J-gene trimming. Upon later analysis, HLA-associated TCR beta chains proved more clonally expanded than other, equally common chains.

V was pared by 5 bases and J by 0 bases, with 5 bases of the junction left unmatched. Germline V CDR1 and CDR2: WSHSY, SAAADI. This CDR3 has 15 amino acids. Input material: PBMCs. This clonotype was sampled from a man aged 18 to 30 in good health and CMV-seropositive. J is TRBJ2-7 and V is TRBV10-2; 9 bases fit TRBD2. CDR3 residues: CASSLTSGASYEQYF. The CDR3 DNA follows: TGCGCCAGCAGTCTGACTAGCGGAGCCTCCTACGAGCAGTACTTC.